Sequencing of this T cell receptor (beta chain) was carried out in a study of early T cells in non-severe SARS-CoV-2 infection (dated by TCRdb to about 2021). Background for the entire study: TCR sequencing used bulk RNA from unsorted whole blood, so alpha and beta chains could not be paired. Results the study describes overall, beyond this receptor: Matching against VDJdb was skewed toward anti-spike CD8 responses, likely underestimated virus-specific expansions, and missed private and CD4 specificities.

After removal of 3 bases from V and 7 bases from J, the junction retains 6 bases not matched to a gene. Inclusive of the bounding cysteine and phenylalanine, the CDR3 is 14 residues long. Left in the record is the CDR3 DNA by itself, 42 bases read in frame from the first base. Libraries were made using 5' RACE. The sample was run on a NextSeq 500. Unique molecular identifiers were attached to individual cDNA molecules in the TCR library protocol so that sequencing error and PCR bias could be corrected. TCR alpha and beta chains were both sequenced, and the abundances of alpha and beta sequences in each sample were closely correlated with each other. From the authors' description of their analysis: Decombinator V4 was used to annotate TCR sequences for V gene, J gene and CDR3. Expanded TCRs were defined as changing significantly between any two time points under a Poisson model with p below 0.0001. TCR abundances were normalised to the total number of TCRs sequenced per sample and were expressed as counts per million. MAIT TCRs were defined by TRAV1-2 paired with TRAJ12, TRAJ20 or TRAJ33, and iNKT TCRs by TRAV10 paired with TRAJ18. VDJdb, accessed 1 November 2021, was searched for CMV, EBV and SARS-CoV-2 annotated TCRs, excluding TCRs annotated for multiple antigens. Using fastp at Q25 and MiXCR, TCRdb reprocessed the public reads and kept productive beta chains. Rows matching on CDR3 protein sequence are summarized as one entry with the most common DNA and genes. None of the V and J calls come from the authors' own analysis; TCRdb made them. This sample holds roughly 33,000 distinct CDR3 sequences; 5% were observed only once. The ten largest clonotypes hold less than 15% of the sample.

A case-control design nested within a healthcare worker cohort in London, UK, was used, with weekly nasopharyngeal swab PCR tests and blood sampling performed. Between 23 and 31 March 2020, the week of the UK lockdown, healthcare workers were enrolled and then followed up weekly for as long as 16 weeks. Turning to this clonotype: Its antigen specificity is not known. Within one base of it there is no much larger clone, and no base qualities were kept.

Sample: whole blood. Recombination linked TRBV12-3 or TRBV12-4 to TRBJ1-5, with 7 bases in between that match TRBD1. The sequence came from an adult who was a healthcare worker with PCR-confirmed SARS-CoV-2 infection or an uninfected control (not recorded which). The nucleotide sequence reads TGTGCCAGCAGTTTCCAGGGGGTTTGGCAGCCCCAGCATTTT. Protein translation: CASSFQGVWQPQHF.